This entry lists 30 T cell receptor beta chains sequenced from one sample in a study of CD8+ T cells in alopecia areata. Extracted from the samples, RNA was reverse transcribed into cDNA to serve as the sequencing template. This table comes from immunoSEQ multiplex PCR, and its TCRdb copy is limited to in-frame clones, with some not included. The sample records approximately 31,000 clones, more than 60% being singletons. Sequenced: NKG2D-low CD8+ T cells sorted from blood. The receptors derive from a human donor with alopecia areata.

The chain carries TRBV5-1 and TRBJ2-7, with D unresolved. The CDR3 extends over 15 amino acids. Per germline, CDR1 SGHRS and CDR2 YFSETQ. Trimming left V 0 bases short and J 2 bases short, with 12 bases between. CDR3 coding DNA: TGCGCCAGCAGCTTGGGATGGGATACTCCCTACGAGCAGTACTTC. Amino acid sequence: CASSLGWDTPYEQYF.

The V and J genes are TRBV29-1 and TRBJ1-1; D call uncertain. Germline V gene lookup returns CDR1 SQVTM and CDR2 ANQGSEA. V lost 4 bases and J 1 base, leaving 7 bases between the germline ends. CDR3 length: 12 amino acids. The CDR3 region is CSVARRNTEAFF. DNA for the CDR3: TGCAGCGTTGCTCGCAGGAACACTGAAGCTTTCTTT.

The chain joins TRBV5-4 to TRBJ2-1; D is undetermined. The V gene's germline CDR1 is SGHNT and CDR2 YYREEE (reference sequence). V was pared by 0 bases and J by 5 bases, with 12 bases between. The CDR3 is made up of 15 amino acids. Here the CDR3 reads CASSLVFGVDNEQFF. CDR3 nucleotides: TGTGCCAGCAGCTTGGTATTTGGTGTAGACAATGAGCAGTTCTTC.

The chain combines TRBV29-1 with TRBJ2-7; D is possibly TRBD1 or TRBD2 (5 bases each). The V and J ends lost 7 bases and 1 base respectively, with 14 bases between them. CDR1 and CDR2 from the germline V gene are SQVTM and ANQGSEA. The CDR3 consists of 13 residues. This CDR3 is CSAGTGHSYEQYF. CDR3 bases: TGCAGCGCCGGGACGGGCCATTCCTACGAGCAGTACTTC.

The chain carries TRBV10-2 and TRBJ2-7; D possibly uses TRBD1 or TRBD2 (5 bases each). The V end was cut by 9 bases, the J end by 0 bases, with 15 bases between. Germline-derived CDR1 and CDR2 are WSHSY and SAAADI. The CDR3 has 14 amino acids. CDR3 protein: CASRTGTDSYEQYF. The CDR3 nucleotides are TGCGCCAGTCGTACCGGGACCGACTCCTACGAGCAGTACTTC.

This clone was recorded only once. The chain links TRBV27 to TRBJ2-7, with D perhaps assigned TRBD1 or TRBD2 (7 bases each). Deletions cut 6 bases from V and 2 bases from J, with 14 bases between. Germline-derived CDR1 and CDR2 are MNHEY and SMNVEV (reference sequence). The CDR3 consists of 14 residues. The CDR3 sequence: CASRPGGGAYEQYF. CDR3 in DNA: TGTGCCAGCAGGCCAGGGGGAGGGGCCTACGAGCAGTACTTC.

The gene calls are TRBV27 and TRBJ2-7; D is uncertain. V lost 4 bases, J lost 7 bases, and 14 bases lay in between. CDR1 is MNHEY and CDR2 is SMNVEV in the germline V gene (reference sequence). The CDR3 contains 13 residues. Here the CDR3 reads CASSSLSRYEQYF. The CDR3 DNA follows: TGTGCCAGCAGTTCCCTTTCCAGGTATGAGCAGTACTTC.

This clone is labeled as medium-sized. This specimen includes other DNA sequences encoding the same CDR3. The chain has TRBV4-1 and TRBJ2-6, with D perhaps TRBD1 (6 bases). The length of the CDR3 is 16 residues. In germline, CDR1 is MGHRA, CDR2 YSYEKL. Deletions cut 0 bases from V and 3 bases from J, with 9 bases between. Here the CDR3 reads CASSQDQGSGANVLTF. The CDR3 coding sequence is TGCGCCAGCAGCCAAGATCAGGGGAGTGGGGCCAACGTCCTGACTTTC.

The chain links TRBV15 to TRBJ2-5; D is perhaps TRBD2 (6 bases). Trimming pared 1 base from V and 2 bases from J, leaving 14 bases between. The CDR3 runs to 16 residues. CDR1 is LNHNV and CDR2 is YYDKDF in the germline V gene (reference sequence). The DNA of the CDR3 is TGTGCCACCAGCAGAGGGATGGAGGGACGGCAAGAGACCCAGTACTTC. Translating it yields CATSRGMEGRQETQYF.

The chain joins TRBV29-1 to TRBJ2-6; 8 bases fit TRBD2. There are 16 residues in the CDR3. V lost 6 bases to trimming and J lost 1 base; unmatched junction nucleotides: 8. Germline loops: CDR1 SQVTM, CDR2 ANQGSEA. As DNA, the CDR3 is TGCAGCGTGTCGCGGGGGGCCACATCTGGGGCCAACGTCCTGACTTTC. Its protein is CSVSRGATSGANVLTF.

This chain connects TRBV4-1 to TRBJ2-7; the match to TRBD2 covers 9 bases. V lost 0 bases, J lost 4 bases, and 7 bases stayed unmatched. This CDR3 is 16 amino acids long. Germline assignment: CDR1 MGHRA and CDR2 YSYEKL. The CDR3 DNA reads TGCGCCAGCAGCCAAGATGCGCGGGAGGGCCCGTACGAGCAGTACTTC. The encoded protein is CASSQDAREGPYEQYF.

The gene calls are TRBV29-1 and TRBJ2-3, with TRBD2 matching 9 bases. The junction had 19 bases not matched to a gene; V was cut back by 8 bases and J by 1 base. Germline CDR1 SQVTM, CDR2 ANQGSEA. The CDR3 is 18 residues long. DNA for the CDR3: TGCAGCTCCCAGTGGGTAGCGGGAGTGTCGGTCCGCACAGATACGCAGTATTTT. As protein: CSSQWVAGVSVRTDTQYF.

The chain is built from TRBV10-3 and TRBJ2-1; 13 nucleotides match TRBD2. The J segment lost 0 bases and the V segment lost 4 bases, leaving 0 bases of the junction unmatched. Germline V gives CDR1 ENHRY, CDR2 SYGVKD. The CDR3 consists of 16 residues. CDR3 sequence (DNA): TGTGCCATCAGTGGGACTAGCGGGAGCTCCTACAATGAGCAGTTCTTC. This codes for CAISGTSGSSYNEQFF.

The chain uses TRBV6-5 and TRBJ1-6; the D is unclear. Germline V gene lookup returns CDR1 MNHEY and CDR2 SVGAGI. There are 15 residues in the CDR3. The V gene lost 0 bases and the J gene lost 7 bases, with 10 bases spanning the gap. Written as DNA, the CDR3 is TGTGCCAGCAGTTACTCAGGGAGCCAAAATTCACCCCTCCACTTT. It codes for CASSYSGSQNSPLHF.

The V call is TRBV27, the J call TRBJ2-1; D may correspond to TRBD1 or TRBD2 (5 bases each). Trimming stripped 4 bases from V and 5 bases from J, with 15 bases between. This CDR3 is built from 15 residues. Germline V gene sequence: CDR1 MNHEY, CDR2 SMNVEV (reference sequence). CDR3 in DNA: TGTGCCAGCAGTTCACTCCGGGACGCCGACAATGAGCAGTTCTTC. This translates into CASSSLRDADNEQFF.

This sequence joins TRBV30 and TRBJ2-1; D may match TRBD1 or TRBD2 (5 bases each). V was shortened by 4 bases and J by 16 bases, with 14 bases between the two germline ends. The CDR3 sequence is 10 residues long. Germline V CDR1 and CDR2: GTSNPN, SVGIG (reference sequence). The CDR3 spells CAWIGTGLFF. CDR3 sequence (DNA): TGTGCCTGGATTGGTACAGGACTTTTCTTC.

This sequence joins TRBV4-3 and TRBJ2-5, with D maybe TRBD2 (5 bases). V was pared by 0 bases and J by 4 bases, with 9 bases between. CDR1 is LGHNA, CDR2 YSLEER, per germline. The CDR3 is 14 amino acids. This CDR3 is CASSQDSLAETQYF. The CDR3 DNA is TGCGCCAGCAGCCAAGACTCTCTAGCAGAGACCCAGTACTTC.

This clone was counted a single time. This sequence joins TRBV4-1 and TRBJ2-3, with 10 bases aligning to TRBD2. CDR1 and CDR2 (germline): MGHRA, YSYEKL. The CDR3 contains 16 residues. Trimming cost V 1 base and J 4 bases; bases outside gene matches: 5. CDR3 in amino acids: CASSQVLAGAPDTQYF. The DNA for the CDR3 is TGCGCCAGCAGCCAAGTTCTAGCGGGAGCGCCAGATACGCAGTATTTT.

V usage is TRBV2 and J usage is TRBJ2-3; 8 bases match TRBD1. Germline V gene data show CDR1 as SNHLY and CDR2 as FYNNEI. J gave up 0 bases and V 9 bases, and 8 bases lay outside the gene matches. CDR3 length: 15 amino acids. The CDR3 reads CARDRDLPSTDTQYF. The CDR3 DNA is TGTGCCAGGGACAGGGATCTCCCTAGCACAGATACGCAGTATTTT.

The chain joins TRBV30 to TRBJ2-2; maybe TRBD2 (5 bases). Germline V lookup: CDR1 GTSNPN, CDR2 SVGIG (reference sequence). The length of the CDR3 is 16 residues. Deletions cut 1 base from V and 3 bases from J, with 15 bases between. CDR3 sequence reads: CAWSAPELGHTGELFF. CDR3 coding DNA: TGTGCCTGGAGTGCTCCCGAACTAGGGCACACCGGGGAGCTGTTTTTT.

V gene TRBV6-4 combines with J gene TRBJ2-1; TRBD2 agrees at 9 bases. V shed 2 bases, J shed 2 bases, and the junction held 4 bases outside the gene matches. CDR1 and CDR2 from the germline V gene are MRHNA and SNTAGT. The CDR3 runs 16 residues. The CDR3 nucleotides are TGTGCCAGCAGTGACGAAACTAGCGGGCCCTACAATGAGCAGTTCTTC. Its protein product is CASSDETSGPYNEQFF.

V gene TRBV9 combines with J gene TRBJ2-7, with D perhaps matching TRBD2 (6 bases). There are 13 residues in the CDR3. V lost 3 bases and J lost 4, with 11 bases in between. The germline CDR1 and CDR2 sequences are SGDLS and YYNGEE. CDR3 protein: CASSETSGYEQYF. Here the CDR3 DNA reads TGTGCCAGCAGCGAGACTAGTGGGTACGAGCAGTACTTC.

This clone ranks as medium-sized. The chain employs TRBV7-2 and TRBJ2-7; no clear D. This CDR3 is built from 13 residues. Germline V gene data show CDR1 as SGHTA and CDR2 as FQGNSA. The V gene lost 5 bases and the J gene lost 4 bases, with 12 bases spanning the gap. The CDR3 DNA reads TGTGCCAGCAGCACCGGGCCAGGTTACGAGCAGTACTTC. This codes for CASSTGPGYEQYF.

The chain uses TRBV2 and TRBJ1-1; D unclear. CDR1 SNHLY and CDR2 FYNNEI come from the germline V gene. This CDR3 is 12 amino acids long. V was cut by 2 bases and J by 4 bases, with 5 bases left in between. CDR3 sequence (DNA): TGTGCCAGCAGTGAATATATCACTGAAGCTTTCTTT. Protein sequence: CASSEYITEAFF.

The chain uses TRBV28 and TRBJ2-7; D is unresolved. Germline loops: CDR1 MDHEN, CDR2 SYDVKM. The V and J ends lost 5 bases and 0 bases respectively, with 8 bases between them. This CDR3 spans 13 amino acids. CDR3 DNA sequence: TGTGCCAGCAGTCGGTTTATCTCCTACGAGCAGTACTTC. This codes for CASSRFISYEQYF.

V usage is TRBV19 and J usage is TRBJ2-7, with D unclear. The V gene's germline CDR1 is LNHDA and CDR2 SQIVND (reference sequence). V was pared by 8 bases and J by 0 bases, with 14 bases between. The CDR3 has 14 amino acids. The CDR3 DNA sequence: TGTGCCAGTTCGTCGACCGCAAGCTCCTACGAGCAGTACTTC. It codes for CASSSTASSYEQYF.

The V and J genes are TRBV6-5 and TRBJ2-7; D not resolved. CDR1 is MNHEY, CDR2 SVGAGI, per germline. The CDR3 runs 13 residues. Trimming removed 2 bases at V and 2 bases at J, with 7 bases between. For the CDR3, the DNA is TGTGCCAGCAGTTACGGACCCACCTACGAGCAGTACTTC. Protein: CASSYGPTYEQYF.

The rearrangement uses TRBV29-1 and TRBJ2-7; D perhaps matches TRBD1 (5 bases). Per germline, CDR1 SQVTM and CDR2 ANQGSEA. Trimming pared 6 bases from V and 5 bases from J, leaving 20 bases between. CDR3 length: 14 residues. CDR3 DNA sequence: TGCAGCGTCGAACGGCCAGGGAAAGGGGACGAGCAGTACTTC. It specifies CSVERPGKGDEQYF.

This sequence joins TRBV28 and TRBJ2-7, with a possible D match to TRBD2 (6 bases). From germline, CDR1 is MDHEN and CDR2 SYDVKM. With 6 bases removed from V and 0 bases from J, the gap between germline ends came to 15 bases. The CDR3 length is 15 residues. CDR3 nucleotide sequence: TGTGCCAGCAGGACGGGGGAAGGGGTCTCCTACGAGCAGTACTTC. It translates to CASRTGEGVSYEQYF.

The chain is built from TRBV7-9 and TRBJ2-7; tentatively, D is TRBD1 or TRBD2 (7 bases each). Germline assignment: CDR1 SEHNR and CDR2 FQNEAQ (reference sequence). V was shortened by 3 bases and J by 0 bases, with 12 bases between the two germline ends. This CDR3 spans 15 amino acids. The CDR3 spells CASSFTGEGSYEQYF. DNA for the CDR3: TGTGCCAGCAGCTTCACAGGGGAGGGCTCCTACGAGCAGTACTTC.